The next 5 T cell receptor beta chains were all read from a single sample in a study of cytomegalovirus exposure and HLA in healthy donors. The PCR employed 60 Vbeta primers together with 13 Jbeta primers. Libraries were prepared by immunoSEQ multiplex PCR; TCRdb keeps only in-frame clonotypes and omits some of them. This table holds about 130,000 clones, roughly three quarters found once. Sequenced material: PBMCs. The origin of the receptors is a man aged 30 to 45 in good health and CMV-seronegative.

The chain carries TRBV6-1 and TRBJ1-5; D not certain. This CDR3 contains 11 residues. Trimming removed 1 base at V and 9 bases at J, with 4 bases between. Germline-derived CDR1 and CDR2 are MNHNS and SASEGT. Written as DNA, the CDR3 is TGTGCCAGCAGTGAAGGTCGGCCCCAGCATTTT. This encodes CASSEGRPQHF.

The chain recombines TRBV30 with TRBJ2-5; TRBD1 might be the D (5 bases). V lost 4 bases, J lost 4 bases, and 7 bases lay in between. Germline V lookup: CDR1 GTSNPN, CDR2 SVGIG (reference sequence). The CDR3 is 11 residues long. The CDR3 protein is CAWKGVETQYF. For the CDR3, the DNA is TGTGCCTGGAAAGGGGTAGAGACCCAGTACTTC. The complete variable domain, with remaining parts taken from reference TRBV30 and TRBJ2-5, reads SQTIHQWPATLVQPVGSPLSLECTVEGTSNPNLYWYRQAAGRGLQLLFYSVGIGQISSEVPQNLSASRPQDRQFILSSKKLLLSDSGFYLCAWKGVETQYFGPGTRLLVL.

A few counts support this clone. One end of the junction does not line up with germline, which may come from a read error. CDR3 loop: CACSGRETQYF. The CDR3, as DNA: TGTGCCTGTAGTGGGAGGGAGACCCAGTACTTC. This chain joins TRBV30 and TRBJ2-5, with a possible D match to TRBD2 (6 bases). This CDR3 is built from 11 residues. CDR1 is GTSNPN and CDR2 is SVGIG in the germline V gene (reference sequence).

This chain joins TRBV28 and TRBJ2-7; the match to TRBD1 covers 7 bases. Germline V gene data show CDR1 as MDHEN and CDR2 as SYDVKM. V lost 5 bases to trimming and J lost 1 base; unmatched junction nucleotides: 23. There are 20 residues in the CDR3. The CDR3 protein is CASSPSARGQRGIGSYEQYF. In nucleotides, the CDR3 is TGTGCCAGCAGTCCCTCCGCGAGGGGACAGAGGGGAATAGGGTCCTACGAGCAGTACTTC.

The chain carries TRBV19 and TRBJ2-2, with D possibly matching TRBD2 (5 bases). Per germline, CDR1 LNHDA and CDR2 SQIVND (reference sequence). The CDR3 has 14 residues. With 5 bases removed from V and 5 bases from J, the gap between germline ends came to 12 bases. The CDR3 nucleotides read TGTGCCAGTAGTGGGTGGGAGAGGACCGGGGAGCTGTTTTTT. Translation gives CASSGWERTGELFF. Drawing the rest from reference TRBV19 and TRBJ2-2, the complete variable domain is DGGITQSPKYLFRKEGQNVTLSCEQNLNHDAMYWYRQDPGQGLRLIYYSQIVNDFQKGDIAEGYSVSREKKESFPLTVTSAQKNPTAFYLCASSGWERTGELFFGEGSRLTVL.